This TCR beta chain was retrieved from a study of response to subunit inactivated influenza vaccine. Study observations and caveats: Authors suggested each seasonal influenza vaccination recruits few new T cells.

TCRdb processed the RT-PCR reads anew with MiXCR; each CDR3 protein has one entry. The data contain approximately 700,000 distinct CDR3 sequences, 14% of them singletons. A word on this clonotype: Its target is unknown.

Germline V gene sequence: CDR1 SGHTA, CDR2 FQGNSA. This CDR3 spans 14 amino acids. V was clipped by 1 base and J by 5 bases, with 12 bases between them. The sequence was collected from a man aged 45 to 65 who received an inactivated influenza vaccine. This rearrangement joins TRBV7-2 to TRBJ2-7; D is uncertain. The source material was PBMCs from blood, sampled around 14 days before vaccination. CDR3 nucleotide sequence: TGTGCCAGCAGCTTAGAGATAGGGTATGACGAGCAGTACTTC. The encoded protein is CASSLEIGYDEQYF.